The clone carrying this TCR beta chain was observed a few times. A second PCR of about 6 to 11 cycles used a sample-barcoded 5' primer and a J-beta primer mix. TCRdb analysed the 5' RACE reads with MiXCR anew, one entry per CDR3 protein. The sample includes approximately 940,000 distinct CDR3 sequences, about 48% seen only once; the top ten take roughly 13%. The data were obtained in a study of blood T cells in healthy people across ages. In germline, CDR1 is LGHNA, CDR2 YSLEER. The length of the CDR3 is 15 residues. Trimming stripped 0 bases from V and 5 bases from J, with 14 bases between. Sequenced input: blood. The origin of this receptor is a man aged 25 to 40 in good health. The chain employs TRBV4-3 and TRBJ2-7, with D perhaps TRBD1 (6 bases). The CDR3 region has the DNA TGCGCCAGCAGCCAAGATCCACAGGGCGGCGACGAGCAGTACTTC. Translation: CASSQDPQGGDEQYF.